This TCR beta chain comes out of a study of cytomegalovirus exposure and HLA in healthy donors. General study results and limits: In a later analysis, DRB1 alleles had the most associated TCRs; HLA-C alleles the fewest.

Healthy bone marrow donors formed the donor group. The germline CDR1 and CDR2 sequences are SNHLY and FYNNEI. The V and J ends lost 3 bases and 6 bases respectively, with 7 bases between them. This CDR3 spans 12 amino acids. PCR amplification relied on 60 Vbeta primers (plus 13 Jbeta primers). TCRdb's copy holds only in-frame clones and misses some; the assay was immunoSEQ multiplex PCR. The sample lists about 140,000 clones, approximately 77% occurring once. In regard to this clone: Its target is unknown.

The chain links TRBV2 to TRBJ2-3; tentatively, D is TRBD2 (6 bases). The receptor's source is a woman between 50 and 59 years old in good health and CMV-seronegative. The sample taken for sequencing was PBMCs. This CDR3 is CASSDGGDTQYF. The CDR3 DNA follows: TGTGCCAGCAGTGACGGAGGGGATACGCAGTATTTT.